Listed below are T cell receptor beta chains from one sample, sequenced in a study of blood T cell repertoires in COVID-19. TCRdb's copy holds only in-frame clones and misses some; the assay was immunoSEQ multiplex PCR. The table lists approximately 70,000 clones, roughly 90% of them singletons, with about 2.7% in the top ten. What was sequenced was peripheral blood. The receptors were sampled from a human donor in a cohort sampled during active COVID-19. CDR3s include the opening cysteine and the closing phenylalanine or tryptophan. D genes are given only for firm matches. Only some rows state a clone size, as once, few, many or a class for expanded clones.

J gene: TRBJ2-2
D gene: TRBD1
clone size: NA
V gene: TRBV7-9
CDR3 DNA: TGTGCCAGCAGTCGTTTCGGACAGGGGGTCGAGAACGGGGAGCTGTTTTTT
CDR3 protein: CASSRFGQGVENGELFF

J gene: TRBJ2-1
D gene: TRBD2
clone size: NA
V gene: TRBV4-3
CDR3 DNA: TGCGCCAGCAGCCCCCATCGTAGCGGGGCATACAATGAGCAGTTCTTC
CDR3 protein: CASSPHRSGAYNEQFF

J gene: TRBJ1-2
D gene: NA
clone size: NA
V gene: TRBV14
CDR3 DNA: TGTGCCAGCAGCCGTTGGGACACACGAGCCGTAAGCTATGGCTACACCTTC
CDR3 protein: CASSRWDTRAVSYGYTF

J gene: TRBJ2-3
D gene: TRBD2
clone size: NA
V gene: TRBV5-1
CDR3 DNA: TGCGCCAGCAGCTTCGGACTAGCGGGAGTAGATACGCAGTATTTT
CDR3 protein: CASSFGLAGVDTQYF

J gene: TRBJ2-5
D gene: TRBD1
clone size: NA
V gene: TRBV28
CDR3 DNA: TGTGCCAGCAGTGGGTACAGGGGGCTGGGCCAAGAGACCCAGTACTTC
CDR3 protein: CASSGYRGLGQETQYF

J gene: TRBJ1-1
D gene: TRBD1
clone size: NA
V gene: TRBV19
CDR3 DNA: TGTGCCAGCTCAAAAGCGACAGGGTCCACTGAAGCTTTCTTT
CDR3 protein: CASSKATGSTEAFF

J gene: TRBJ2-7
D gene: NA
clone size: few
V gene: TRBV5-4
CDR3 DNA: TGTGCCAGCAGCTCGTTGTTGGGAGACAACGAGCAGTACTTC
CDR3 protein: CASSSLLGDNEQYF

J gene: TRBJ2-1
D gene: TRBD2
clone size: NA
V gene: TRBV5-1
CDR3 DNA: TGCGCCAGCAGCCCAACACCGGGACTAGCGGGGAATGAGCAGTTCTTC
CDR3 protein: CASSPTPGLAGNEQFF

J gene: TRBJ2-3
D gene: TRBD2
clone size: once
V gene: TRBV24-1
CDR3 DNA: TGTGCCACCAGGCGACTAGCGGGGGTAGATACGCAGTATTTT
CDR3 protein: CATRRLAGVDTQYF

J gene: TRBJ2-1
D gene: NA
clone size: NA
V gene: TRBV29-1
CDR3 DNA: TGCAGCGTTGAACGGGGGGCGAATGAGCAGTTCTTC
CDR3 protein: CSVERGANEQFF

J gene: TRBJ2-7
D gene: NA
clone size: NA
V gene: TRBV5-5
CDR3 DNA: TGTGCCAGCAGCCAATACAGGGATTTCTCCTACGAGCAGTACTTC
CDR3 protein: CASSQYRDFSYEQYF

J gene: TRBJ1-3
D gene: NA
clone size: NA
V gene: TRBV3-1/TRBV3-2
CDR3 DNA: TGTGCCAGCAGCCAGGGAGGGAAGTTATCCGGAAACACCATATATTTT
CDR3 protein: CASSQGGKLSGNTIYF

J gene: TRBJ2-3
D gene: NA
clone size: NA
V gene: TRBV2
CDR3 DNA: TGTGCCAGCAGTCTCACTAGGGATACGCAGTATTTT
CDR3 protein: CASSLTRDTQYF

J gene: TRBJ2-2
D gene: TRBD2
clone size: NA
V gene: TRBV2
CDR3 DNA: TGTGCCACCGGTAGCGGGGGCCGTTACACCGGGGAGCTGTTTTTT
CDR3 protein: CATGSGGRYTGELFF

J gene: TRBJ2-2
D gene: TRBD2
clone size: NA
V gene: TRBV11-2
CDR3 DNA: TGTGCCAGCAGCTTAAGGCTAGCGGGGGGACTGAACACCGGGGAGCTGTTTTTT
CDR3 protein: CASSLRLAGGLNTGELFF

J gene: TRBJ2-3
D gene: NA
clone size: NA
V gene: TRBV11-2
CDR3 DNA: TGTGCCAGCAGCTTAGTCTCCCTAGATACGCAGTATTTT
CDR3 protein: CASSLVSLDTQYF

J gene: TRBJ1-5
D gene: TRBD1
clone size: NA
V gene: TRBV19
CDR3 DNA: TGTGCCAGTAGTATAAGTTGGCAACAGGGGGCGAGCAATCAGCCCCAGCATTTT
CDR3 protein: CASSISWQQGASNQPQHF

J gene: TRBJ2-1
D gene: TRBD1
clone size: few
V gene: TRBV24-1
CDR3 DNA: TGTGCCACCAAATCGGTGACAGGGAGTGAGCAGTTCTTC
CDR3 protein: CATKSVTGSEQFF

J gene: TRBJ1-2
D gene: NA
clone size: NA
V gene: TRBV6-5
CDR3 DNA: TGTGCCAGCAGTTACTCCCCCAGGGGACGTAACTATGGCTACACCTTC
CDR3 protein: CASSYSPRGRNYGYTF

J gene: TRBJ2-1
D gene: NA
clone size: NA
V gene: TRBV7-9
CDR3 DNA: TGTGCCAGCAGCCCCGGGCGCGACAGGCCTTACAATGAGCAGTTCTTC
CDR3 protein: CASSPGRDRPYNEQFF

J gene: TRBJ2-6
D gene: TRBD1
clone size: NA
V gene: TRBV2
CDR3 DNA: TGTGCCAGCAGTCAGTTGGGACAGGTATTTTCTGGGGCCAACGTCCTGACTTTC
CDR3 protein: CASSQLGQVFSGANVLTF

J gene: TRBJ2-1
D gene: TRBD2
clone size: NA
V gene: TRBV6-5
CDR3 DNA: TGTGCCAGCAGAGGCCTAGCGGGGGGGCCCAATGAGCAGTTCTTC
CDR3 protein: CASRGLAGGPNEQFF

J gene: TRBJ2-1
D gene: TRBD2
clone size: NA
V gene: TRBV6-2/TRBV6-3
CDR3 DNA: TGTGCCAGCAGCCGAGCGGGGGGGCCTCGCAATGAGCAGTTCTTC
CDR3 protein: CASSRAGGPRNEQFF

J gene: TRBJ2-3
D gene: NA
clone size: NA
V gene: TRBV5-1
CDR3 DNA: TGCGCCAGCAGCTTGGGGAGCCAGAGTACGCAGTATTTT
CDR3 protein: CASSLGSQSTQYF

J gene: TRBJ2-3
D gene: TRBD2
clone size: NA
V gene: TRBV9
CDR3 DNA: TGTGCCAGCAGCGGTAGCGGGAGTCCAGGTAATACGCAGTATTTT
CDR3 protein: CASSGSGSPGNTQYF

J gene: TRBJ2-2
D gene: TRBD2
clone size: NA
V gene: TRBV6-5
CDR3 DNA: TGTGCCAGCCCTAGCGGCAAAATGAACACCGGGGAGCTGTTTTTT
CDR3 protein: CASPSGKMNTGELFF

J gene: TRBJ1-1
D gene: TRBD1
clone size: NA
V gene: TRBV4-3
CDR3 DNA: TGCGCCAGCAGTCCCGGGACAGGGGTTTTCACTGAAGCTTTCTTT
CDR3 protein: CASSPGTGVFTEAFF

J gene: TRBJ1-4
D gene: NA
clone size: NA
V gene: TRBV5-1
CDR3 DNA: TGCGCCAGCAGCTCCGACAGGTCTGAAAAACTGTTTTTT
CDR3 protein: CASSSDRSEKLFF

J gene: TRBJ2-1
D gene: TRBD2
clone size: NA
V gene: TRBV9
CDR3 DNA: TGTGCCAGCAGCGGGGGCGTAGCGGGAGTCTACAATGAGCAGTTCTTC
CDR3 protein: CASSGGVAGVYNEQFF

J gene: TRBJ1-1
D gene: TRBD1
clone size: NA
V gene: TRBV28
CDR3 DNA: TGTGCCAGCAGCCGAACCGGGACAGAGAACACTGAAGCTTTCTTT
CDR3 protein: CASSRTGTENTEAFF

J gene: TRBJ2-5
D gene: TRBD2
clone size: NA
V gene: TRBV9
CDR3 DNA: TGTGCCAGCAACGACAAGGGACTAAACCAAGAGACCCAGTACTTC
CDR3 protein: CASNDKGLNQETQYF

J gene: TRBJ2-3
D gene: TRBD2
clone size: NA
V gene: TRBV7-9
CDR3 DNA: TGTGCCAGCAGCTTAGCGAGGAGCGGGGCCTCCCCAGATACGCAGTATTTT
CDR3 protein: CASSLARSGASPDTQYF

J gene: TRBJ1-2
D gene: NA
clone size: NA
V gene: TRBV5-1
CDR3 DNA: TGCGCCAGCAGCCCCGGGGGAGTCTATGGCTACACCTTC
CDR3 protein: CASSPGGVYGYTF

J gene: TRBJ2-1
D gene: TRBD2
clone size: NA
V gene: TRBV4-3
CDR3 DNA: TGCGCCAGCAGCCAAGAGTACAGCGGGGGGGCTGGCAATGAGCAGTTCTTC
CDR3 protein: CASSQEYSGGAGNEQFF

J gene: TRBJ2-3
D gene: TRBD2
clone size: NA
V gene: TRBV28
CDR3 DNA: TGTGCCAGCAGTTCCCAGGGGACTAGCGGGACCGAAGATACGCAGTATTTT
CDR3 protein: CASSSQGTSGTEDTQYF

J gene: TRBJ1-2
D gene: NA
clone size: NA
V gene: TRBV28
CDR3 DNA: TGTGCCAGCAGTTCCAGGGGCTACCGCAGGGACGACTATGGCTACACCTTC
CDR3 protein: CASSSRGYRRDDYGYTF

J gene: TRBJ2-3
D gene: TRBD2
clone size: once
V gene: TRBV19
CDR3 DNA: TGTGCCAGTAGTATCGCGGGAGGGGTGACAGATACGCAGTATTTT
CDR3 protein: CASSIAGGVTDTQYF

J gene: TRBJ1-1
D gene: NA
clone size: NA
V gene: TRBV6-5
CDR3 DNA: TGTGCCAGCAGTAACCACGGGGGATCTAACACTGAAGCTTTCTTT
CDR3 protein: CASSNHGGSNTEAFF

J gene: TRBJ2-1
D gene: NA
clone size: NA
V gene: TRBV4-3
CDR3 DNA: TGCGCCAGCAGCCAAGGTGTTGGTAGTGGGCGGGGCAATGAGCAGTTCTTC
CDR3 protein: CASSQGVGSGRGNEQFF

J gene: TRBJ1-2
D gene: NA
clone size: NA
V gene: TRBV6-2/TRBV6-3
CDR3 DNA: TGTGCCAGCAGTTACGAAATCGGAGCGGATCATTCCTATGGCTACACCTTC
CDR3 protein: CASSYEIGADHSYGYTF

J gene: TRBJ1-5
D gene: NA
clone size: NA
V gene: TRBV19
CDR3 DNA: TGTGCCAGTAGAATACCGGGATTGAGCAATCAGCCCCAGCATTTT
CDR3 protein: CASRIPGLSNQPQHF

J gene: TRBJ2-5
D gene: NA
clone size: NA
V gene: TRBV3-1/TRBV3-2
CDR3 DNA: TGTGCCAGCAGCCCGCTTCAGTCGGGTCCCCAGTACTTC
CDR3 protein: CASSPLQSGPQYF

J gene: TRBJ2-5
D gene: TRBD2
clone size: NA
V gene: TRBV2
CDR3 DNA: TGTGCCAGCAGTGCCAGCGGGGGGAGGGCAGAGACCCAGTACTTC
CDR3 protein: CASSASGGRAETQYF

J gene: TRBJ2-1
D gene: TRBD2
clone size: NA
V gene: TRBV7-3
CDR3 DNA: TGTGCCAGCAGCGGGGACTACGTCAATGAGCAGTTCTTC
CDR3 protein: CASSGDYVNEQFF